Detailed here is one TCR beta chain. Its antigen is unidentified. As the CDR3 is not closed by the conserved phenylalanine or tryptophan, this likely results from a read error. The V gene's germline CDR1 is SGHAT and CDR2 FQNNGV. CDR3 size: 14 residues. J was trimmed by 2 bases and V by 6 bases; bases with no gene match: 4. TCRdb recomputed calls from the multiplex PCR reads with MiXCR, one row per CDR3 protein. Here the sample spans more than 20,000 distinct CDR3 sequences, 50% being singletons. The entry originates in a study of breast tumors, draining lymph nodes, adjacent tissues. Study-wide results and limits: Most tumor T cells seemingly derive from lymph node, then expand in tumor. Luminal-like breast cancer showed significantly greater tumor-nontumor repertoire similarity than basal-like breast cancer did. Tumor TCR diversity was below lymph nodes but above nontumor tissue. The lymph node origin of tumor T cells was framed as consistent with a hypothesis, not demonstrated.

What was sequenced was breast tumor tissue. The clonotype was recovered from a female donor with breast cancer. Some clones in this sample may be carry-over from other donors' samples. The chain joins TRBV11-2 to TRBJ2-1, with 7 bases matching TRBD1. The CDR3 DNA reads TGTGCCAGCAGGCCTGACAGGGCCTACAATGAGCAGTTCTCC. It yields the protein CASRPDRAYNEQFS.